This T cell receptor beta chain was profiled in a study of OX40 agonist ivuxolimab in advanced cancers. On this clone itself: Its antigen is undetermined.

Using immunoSEQ multiplex PCR, the repertoire was profiled, and TCRdb retains in-frame clones only, with some absent. In the table there are 78,000 or so clones, more than 85% of which are singletons. Study findings and constraints: Averaging showed that CD8+ T cells had more expanded clones than CD4+ did.

CDR3 size: 14 residues. V lost 3 bases and J lost 4; bases outside the gene matches: 7. CDR1 and CDR2 from the germline V gene are GTSNPN and SVGIG (reference sequence). Sequenced material: CD4+ or CD8+ T cells sorted from blood, taken in a trial of the OX40 agonist ivuxolimab. The clonotype comes from an adult with an advanced solid tumor such as melanoma, head and neck, liver or kidney cancer. This chain connects TRBV30 to TRBJ1-1, with TRBD1 identical over 8 bases. CDR3 protein: CAWRSTGGSTEAFF. The DNA for the CDR3 is TGTGCCTGGAGAAGTACAGGGGGAAGCACTGAAGCTTTCTTT.